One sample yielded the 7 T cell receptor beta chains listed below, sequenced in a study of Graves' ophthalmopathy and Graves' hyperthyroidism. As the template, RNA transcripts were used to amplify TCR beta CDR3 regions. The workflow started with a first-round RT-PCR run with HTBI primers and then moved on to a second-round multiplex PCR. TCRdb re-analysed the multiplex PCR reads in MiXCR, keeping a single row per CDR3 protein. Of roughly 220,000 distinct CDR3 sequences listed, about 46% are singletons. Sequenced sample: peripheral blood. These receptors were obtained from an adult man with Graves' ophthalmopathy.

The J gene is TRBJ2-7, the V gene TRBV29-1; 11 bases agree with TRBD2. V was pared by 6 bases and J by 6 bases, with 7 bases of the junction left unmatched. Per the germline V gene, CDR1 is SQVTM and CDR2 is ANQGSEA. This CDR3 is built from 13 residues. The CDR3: CSVISGREIEQYF. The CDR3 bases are TGCAGCGTAATTAGCGGGAGGGAGATCGAGCAGTACTTC.

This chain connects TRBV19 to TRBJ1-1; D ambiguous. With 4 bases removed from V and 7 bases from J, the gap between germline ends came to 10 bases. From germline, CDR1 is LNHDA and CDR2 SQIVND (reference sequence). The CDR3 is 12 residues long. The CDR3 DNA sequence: TGTGCCAGTAGTACGCACGCAGGTGAAGCTTTCTTT. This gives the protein CASSTHAGEAFF.

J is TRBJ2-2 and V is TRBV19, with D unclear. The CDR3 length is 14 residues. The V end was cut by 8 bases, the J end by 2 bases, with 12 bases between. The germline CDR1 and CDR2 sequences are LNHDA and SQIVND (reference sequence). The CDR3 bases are TGTGCCAGTGCTGACCGGCCAAACACCGGGGAGCTGTTTTTT. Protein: CASADRPNTGELFF.

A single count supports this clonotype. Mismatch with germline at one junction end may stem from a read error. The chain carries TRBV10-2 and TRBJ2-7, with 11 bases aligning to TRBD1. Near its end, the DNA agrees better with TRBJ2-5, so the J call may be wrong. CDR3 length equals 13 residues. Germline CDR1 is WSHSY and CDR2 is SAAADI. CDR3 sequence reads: CASRTGGGRTQYF. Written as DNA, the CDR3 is TGTGCCAGCAGGACAGGGGGCGGAAGGACCCAGTACTTC.

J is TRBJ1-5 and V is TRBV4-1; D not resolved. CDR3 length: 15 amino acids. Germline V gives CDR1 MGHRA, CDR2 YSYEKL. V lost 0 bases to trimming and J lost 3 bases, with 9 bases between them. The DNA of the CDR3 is TGCGCCAGCAGCCAAGACCCTGGGGTCAATCAGCCCCAGCATTTT. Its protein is CASSQDPGVNQPQHF.

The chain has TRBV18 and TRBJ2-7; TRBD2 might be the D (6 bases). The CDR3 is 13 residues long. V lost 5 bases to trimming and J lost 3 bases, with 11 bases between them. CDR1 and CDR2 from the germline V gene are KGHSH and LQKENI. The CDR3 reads CASSSGPNYEQYF. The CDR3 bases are TGTGCCAGCTCAAGCGGGCCGAACTACGAGCAGTACTTC.

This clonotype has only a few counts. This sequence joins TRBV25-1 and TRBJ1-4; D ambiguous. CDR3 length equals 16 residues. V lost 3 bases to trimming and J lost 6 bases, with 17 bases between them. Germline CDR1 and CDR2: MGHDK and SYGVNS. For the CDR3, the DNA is TGTGCCAGCAGTGACCCGGCCGGGAGCAGATATGAAAAACTGTTTTTT. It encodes CASSDPAGSRYEKLFF.